Listed below are T cell receptor beta chains from one sample, sequenced in a study of blood T cell repertoires in COVID-19. TCRdb's copy holds only in-frame clones and misses some; the assay was immunoSEQ multiplex PCR. The sample consists of some 53,000 clones, about 88% of them appearing once. The sequenced material came from peripheral blood. The receptors here all came from a human donor with active COVID-19. The donor label of this sample is uncertain. Each CDR3 is given with its conserved first and last residue. Each record gives: V gene, D gene, CDR3 protein. A D gene is named only where the DNA matches it firmly.

>TRBV3-1/TRBV3-2|.
CASSQVGTGELFF
>TRBV2|.
CASSDQVPNEKLFF
>TRBV6-2/TRBV6-3|TRBD1
CASSPTGGGFGYTF
>TRBV6-1|TRBD2
CASSAPTGLAGQETQYF
>TRBV5-6|TRBD1
CASSVRQGIQETQYF
>TRBV15|TRBD2
CATSRPTSGVTDTQYF
>TRBV2|.
CASRRDSTGEQYF
>TRBV5-4|TRBD2
CASSLTAGGPYEQYF
>TRBV18|.
CASSPSHDTPFGYTF
>TRBV25-1|TRBD1
CASCHRTGCYEQYF
>TRBV7-9|TRBD2
CASSQGTRASPETQYF
>TRBV6-5|.
CASRTAAGPTDTQYF
>TRBV6-2/TRBV6-3|TRBD2
CASSLGLAGTIGTQYF
>TRBV4-1|TRBD1
CASSQPWRRGRTEAFF
>TRBV18|.
CASSREVVGYEQYF
>TRBV6-5|.
CASSLTRDEQFF
>TRBV19|TRBD1
CASSTRRDSKSYEQYF
>TRBV2|.
CASRAGRSYEQYF
>TRBV4-1|.
CASSRGQGPMNTEAFF
>TRBV18|.
CASSPGGPTEAFF
>TRBV5-1|TRBD2
CASSPSGGYYNEQFF
>TRBV10-3|.
CAISETPGAPTYNEQFF
>TRBV6-1|.
CASSEARIQGEQYF
>TRBV7-2|.
CASSFGAGADEQYF
>TRBV7-2|.
CASSSPRITGNNEQFF
>TRBV19|.
CASSIIQVGSPLHF
>TRBV9|.
CASSTDSEQGYGYTF
>TRBV7-6|.
CASSRRTPLEGETQYF
>TRBV7-2|.
CASSLVSGDTQYF